The 20 T cell receptor beta chains given below trace back to one sample, sequenced in a study of cytomegalovirus exposure and HLA in healthy donors. PCR employed 60 Vbeta and 13 Jbeta primers. The table came from immunoSEQ multiplex PCR; TCRdb's copy has only in-frame clones and leaves some out. The data show roughly 120,000 clones, less than 70% seen once. Material: PBMCs. Receptors originate from a woman aged 70-85 years in good health and CMV-seropositive.

The gene calls are TRBV18 and TRBJ2-7, with TRBD1 matching over 11 bases. This CDR3 has 15 residues. Germline V CDR1 and CDR2: KGHSH, LQKENI. V was clipped by 3 bases and J by 1 base; unmatched bases: 2. CDR3 coding DNA: TGTGCCAGCTCACCGGGGGACAGGGGGTCCTACGAGCAGTACTTC. As protein: CASSPGDRGSYEQYF.

The chain carries TRBV7-2 and TRBJ2-5; 7 nucleotides agree with TRBD2. The CDR3 is 13 amino acids. With V trimmed by 4 bases and J by 5 bases, 4 bases remained unmatched. Germline V gives CDR1 SGHTA, CDR2 FQGNSA. This chain's CDR3 is CASSSSGGETQYF. For the CDR3, the DNA is TGTGCCAGCAGCTCTAGCGGTGGGGAGACCCAGTACTTC.

The chain uses TRBV2 and TRBJ1-5; a possible D gene is TRBD1 (5 bases). The CDR3 sequence is 19 residues long. The germline gives CDR1 SNHLY, CDR2 FYNNEI. V was shortened by 7 bases and J by 2 bases, with 27 bases between the two germline ends. DNA for the CDR3: TGTGCCAGCAAGCCTGCCGGAGGGCGGGAGGGGTATGGCAATCAGCCCCAGCATTTT. Translating it yields CASKPAGGREGYGNQPQHF.

The rearrangement joins TRBV7-6 to TRBJ2-7, with D possibly being TRBD1 (8 bases). The germline V and J ends were trimmed by 1 base and 4 bases, with 20 bases remaining between them. Germline values: CDR1 SGHVS, CDR2 FNYEAQ. The CDR3 is 17 amino acids. The CDR3 bases are TGTGCCAGCAGCTTAGGGTGGGAGGGGCAGGGGGCTTACGAGCAGTACTTC. Translated, it gives CASSLGWEGQGAYEQYF.

The rearrangement joins TRBV30 to TRBJ2-5; 12 nucleotides agree with TRBD1. Germline CDR1 is GTSNPN and CDR2 is SVGIG (reference sequence). This CDR3 has 14 residues. With 4 bases clipped from V and 5 bases from J, the junction kept 5 bases outside the gene matches. The CDR3 DNA is TGTGCCTGGACGGGACAGGGGGCCCGGGAGACCCAGTACTTC. Its protein is CAWTGQGARETQYF. The full variable domain, rest sourced from reference TRBV30 and TRBJ2-5, is SQTIHQWPATLVQPVGSPLSLECTVEGTSNPNLYWYRQAAGRGLQLLFYSVGIGQISSEVPQNLSASRPQDRQFILSSKKLLLSDSGFYLCAWTGQGARETQYFGPGTRLLVL.

This sequence joins TRBV7-9 and TRBJ2-1; 9 bases line up with TRBD2. V shed 4 bases, J shed 3 bases, and the junction held 1 base outside the gene matches. The CDR3 contains 14 residues. CDR1 is SEHNR, CDR2 FQNEAQ, per germline (reference sequence). CDR3: CASSSSGVYNEQFF. In DNA form, the CDR3 reads TGTGCCAGCAGCTCTAGCGGGGTCTACAATGAGCAGTTCTTC.

The rearrangement joins TRBV2 to TRBJ2-2, with 9 bases fitting TRBD1. The V gene's germline CDR1 is SNHLY and CDR2 FYNNEI. CDR3 length equals 20 residues. Germline trimming cut 1 base from V and 0 bases from J; bases unmatched to any gene: 12. This CDR3 reads CASSEVGQGGPLANTGELFF. CDR3 bases: TGTGCCAGCAGTGAAGTGGGACAGGGCGGACCACTCGCGAACACCGGGGAGCTGTTTTTT.

CDR3 in DNA: TGTGCCTGGACCAGGTGGGGGGTCCCCTCTGGAAACACCATATATTTT. This codes for CAWTRWGVPSGNTIYF. V and J are TRBV30 and TRBJ1-3; weak D call: TRBD1 (5 bases). The germline V and J ends were trimmed by 4 bases and 0 bases, with 16 bases remaining between them. Germline assignment: CDR1 GTSNPN and CDR2 SVGIG (reference sequence). The CDR3 has 16 residues.

A few counts support this clone. The chain couples TRBV19 to TRBJ1-2; the D gene is possibly TRBD1 (6 bases). CDR1 LNHDA and CDR2 SQIVND come from the germline V gene (reference sequence). This CDR3 comprises 13 residues. Trimming left V 7 bases short and J 2 bases short, with 11 bases between. The CDR3 DNA reads as TGTGCCAGTATGGGGGGGCAGAACTATGGCTACACCTTC. Translation gives CASMGGQNYGYTF.

The sample holds one count of this clone. The gene calls are TRBV18 and TRBJ1-2; TRBD1 might be the D (5 bases). The CDR3 is made up of 14 amino acids. CDR1 and CDR2 (germline): KGHSH, LQKENI. The germline V and J ends were trimmed by 2 bases and 7 bases, with 14 bases remaining between them. The CDR3 DNA reads TGTGCCAGCTCACCATTTGACAGTCCCTCTGGCTACACCTTC. Protein sequence: CASSPFDSPSGYTF.

V gene TRBV30 combines with J gene TRBJ2-2; 9 bases map to TRBD2. V lost 0 bases and J lost 6; bases outside the gene matches: 14. CDR1 is GTSNPN and CDR2 is SVGIG in the germline V gene (reference sequence). There are 18 residues in the CDR3. The CDR3 region is CAWSVLASGVGAPGELFF. In DNA form, the CDR3 reads TGTGCCTGGAGTGTACTGGCTAGCGGGGTTGGGGCACCCGGGGAGCTGTTTTTT.

The V call is TRBV30, the J call TRBJ1-2; 10 bases are shared with TRBD1. Germline V gene sequence: CDR1 GTSNPN, CDR2 SVGIG (reference sequence). Unmatched junction bases numbered 16, after V lost 5 bases and J lost 7 bases. There are 16 residues in the CDR3. The CDR3 bases are TGTGCCTGGGCCTACCCCGGACAGGGGGTTGATCGTGGCTACACCTTC. Protein sequence: CAWAYPGQGVDRGYTF. The full variable domain, with the rest looked up from reference TRBV30 and TRBJ1-2, is SQTIHQWPATLVQPVGSPLSLECTVEGTSNPNLYWYRQAAGRGLQLLFYSVGIGQISSEVPQNLSASRPQDRQFILSSKKLLLSDSGFYLCAWAYPGQGVDRGYTFGSGTRLTVV.

This clone was counted between two and nine times. The J gene is TRBJ1-2, the V gene TRBV5-4; possibly TRBD1 for D (5 bases). V was pared by 9 bases and J by 2 bases, with 20 bases between. CDR3 length equals 15 residues. The germline gives CDR1 SGHNT, CDR2 YYREEE (reference sequence). In DNA, the CDR3 is TGTGCCATCCACACTACTCTGGGGCCGAACTATGGCTACACCTTC. Protein: CAIHTTLGPNYGYTF.

This chain connects TRBV6-1 to TRBJ2-7; 8 nucleotides align to TRBD1. J lost 3 bases, V lost 6 bases, and 10 bases had no gene match. Germline lookup yields CDR1 MNHNS and CDR2 SASEGT. CDR3 length: 15 amino acids. CDR3 protein: CASSLIGTGDYEQYF. As DNA, the CDR3 is TGTGCCAGCAGCCTGATCGGGACAGGAGACTACGAGCAGTACTTC.

The J gene is TRBJ2-1, the V gene TRBV30; D possibly corresponds to TRBD1 (7 bases). With 0 bases removed from V and 7 bases from J, the gap between germline ends came to 19 bases. This CDR3 is 16 amino acids long. Germline V gives CDR1 GTSNPN, CDR2 SVGIG (reference sequence). CDR3 bases: TGTGCCTGGAGTGTACGCGGAGGGGGCATTAGAAATGAGCAGTTCTTC. This translates into CAWSVRGGGIRNEQFF.

V gene TRBV4-3 combines with J gene TRBJ2-7, with 11 bases aligning to TRBD2. The CDR3 has 15 residues. CDR1 and CDR2 (germline): LGHNA, YSLEER. Losses at the gene ends were 4 bases for V and 2 bases for J; bases not matched to a gene: 4. The CDR3 nucleotides read TGCGCCAGCAGCCGAACTAGCGGGGGCACCTACGAGCAGTACTTC. Protein: CASSRTSGGTYEQYF.

The V and J genes are TRBV30 and TRBJ1-1; D is perhaps TRBD1 (5 bases). The V end was cut by 5 bases, the J end by 1 base, with 11 bases between. The CDR3 has 13 residues. From germline, CDR1 is GTSNPN and CDR2 SVGIG (reference sequence). CDR3 DNA: TGTGCCTGGGCCCCAACAGGGAACACTGAAGCTTTCTTT. Its translation is CAWAPTGNTEAFF.

The rearrangement uses TRBV29-1 and TRBJ1-5; D not resolved. The ends were cut back, 0 bases at V and 3 bases at J, with 12 bases in the middle. The length of the CDR3 is 15 residues. Germline CDR1 SQVTM, CDR2 ANQGSEA. The chain's CDR3 is CSVEERGISNQPQHF. The CDR3, as DNA: TGCAGCGTTGAAGAAAGAGGTATTTCCAATCAGCCCCAGCATTTT.

The CDR3 nucleotides read TGTGCCAGCAGCGGGACAGGGGTTGGGTACACTGAAGCTTTCTTT. This sequence encodes CASSGTGVGYTEAFF. The genes are TRBV9 and TRBJ1-1; TRBD1 matches at 9 bases. The trim removed 3 bases at V and 3 bases at J, leaving 6 bases unmatched. The CDR3 contains 15 residues. Germline CDR1 reads SGDLS; CDR2 reads YYNGEE.

The V gene is TRBV7-2, the J gene TRBJ2-5; 13 bases map to TRBD2. V trimming: 6 bases; J trimming: 5 bases; junction bases outside the gene matches: 9. The V gene's germline CDR1 is SGHTA and CDR2 FQGNSA. This CDR3 is built from 16 residues. The CDR3 nucleotides are TGTGCCAGCAGTCCAGGACTAGCGGGGGTGTGGGAGACCCAGTACTTC. As protein: CASSPGLAGVWETQYF.